This T cell receptor (beta chain) stems from a study of shared clonotypes between healthy human individuals (dated by TCRdb to 2020 to 2022). Notes on the research overall: The cohort comprised a couple of women and a few men aged 18 to 49 years. For each donor, three plates each were used for CD4 naive and CD4 memory, two plates were used for CD8 naive, and one plate was used for CD8 memory. Blood TCR repertoires of about 5 healthy adults were deeply sequenced to estimate repertoire size and the extent of clonotype sharing between individuals. Libraries were prepared and TCR repertoires were sequenced by different laboratories using diverse techniques, in order to increase sequencing depth and limit assay-specific biases. Between about 0.8 and 9 billion PBMCs per donor were obtained by leukapheresis.

To note about this clone: No antigen is known for it. Base qualities are not recorded, but no much larger clone differs from it by a single base.

Using the deep immunoSEQ assay, TCR CDR3 regions were amplified from genomic DNA by multiplex PCR. For each cell subset, the extracted genomic DNA was distributed evenly across all wells of several immunoSEQ 96-well plates, and each plate served as one replicate. For sorted subsets, 200 ng of genomic DNA, equivalent to some 30,000 T cell genomes, went into each replicate PCR. The purified libraries were quantified using a Qubit 3.0 fluorometer, sized with a Bioanalyzer 2100, and then quantified again using the KAPA Library Quantification kit. Every immunoSEQ 96-well plate was sequenced on a separate single-read 150-cycle Illumina NextSeq 550 flow cell. The study's own analysis went as follows. Because the immunoSEQ output held only junctional sequences and lacked quality scores, the filtering could not match the filtering applied to full-length reads. Sequences were annotated with PyIR, a Python wrapper for IgBLAST v1.9, and V/J genes and CDR3 were assigned using IMGT germline references. Reads with weak V/J assignments (E-value above 1e-6), missing CDR3, stop codons, out-of-frame junctions, or ambiguous translated residues were removed. A V3J clonotype was defined by an identical inferred V gene, J gene, and CDR3 amino acid sequence. To compute the percentage overlap between repertoires, the number of shared unique clonotypes was divided by the size of the smaller repertoire. Three approaches were used to assess repertoire richness: RTK rarefaction, the Chao1 estimator, and Recon v2.1 estimates of unobserved clonotypes. Generation probabilities were computed with OLGA for all TCRbeta clonotypes obtained by the gDNA method from several donors. TCRdb holds this immuneACCESS table with in-frame rearrangements only. Some clones are missing; in checked studies, unresolved V genes explain under half, and the rest has no known cause. V, J and clone size were drawn from that table, and D and trimming were deduced from the DNA. For this sample there are over 2 million clones; about 95% appear just once. The ten most abundant clones make up about 1.1% of the sample.

Here is what the overall study found, with its caveats: Sampling was limited to blood, and TCR repertoires in tissue likely differ from TCR repertoires in blood. Pairwise subsampling indicated that sequencing depth was expected to affect the degree of clonotype sharing among donors. Larger estimated clonotype richness was generally found for naive subsets than for memory subsets. Because the study included a small number of donors, the genetic and exposure-history diversity represented was limited. Compared with non-shared clonotypes, clonotypes shared by all four sorted-subset donors had higher generation probabilities. Incomplete sequencing was indicated by rarefaction of sorted-subset datasets, despite the large sequencing depth. Roughly 5% of naive CD4, approximately 3.7% of naive CD8, approximately 2.2% of memory CD4, and approximately 0.4% of memory CD8 clonotypes were shared across four donors.

CD8 naive samples consisted of CD45RO-negative cells that were positively selected for CCR7, yielding a CD45RA+CCR7+ population without TemRA cells. Donors were healthy HIV-negative adults with no recently reported acute infections or vaccinations. Only Caucasian adults living in Nashville, Tennessee, USA were represented among the donors. Blood was collected by leukapheresis, and PBMCs were isolated by Ficoll-Histopaque density gradient centrifugation and then cryopreserved in liquid nitrogen vapor phase. Purity and quantity of every magnetically sorted T cell population were checked by analytical flow cytometry. Genomic DNA was isolated from each sorted fraction and quantified by UV absorbance on a Nanodrop 2000c. This sequence originates from a man younger than 35 in good health. The sequenced sample was naive CD8+ T cells sorted from blood. The cell subset or site label, as the study defines it: CD45RA+CCR7+.

The CDR3 here reads CASSTSYPGNYGYTF. At the DNA level, the sequence is TGTGCCAGCAGCACTTCCTATCCAGGGAACTATGGCTACACCTTC. The chain uses TRBV25-1 and TRBJ1-2, with a weak D call of TRBD1 (5 bases match). As encoded in the germline V gene, CDR1 is MGHDK while CDR2 is SYGVNS. Reading from cysteine to phenylalanine, the CDR3 counts 15 amino acids. Kept here is only the CDR3 DNA, which spans 45 bases and is read in frame from base 1. The junction carries 16 bases between V and J, which are trimmed by 6 bases and 2 bases respectively.